Described below is a single TCR beta chain sequence and its context. Antigen: not known. For the second PCR, which ran for about 7 to 11 cycles, a sample-barcoded 5' primer and a J-beta primer mix were used. Each CDR3 protein is one row after TCRdb ran MiXCR on the 5' RACE reads. The sample has 1,300,000 or so distinct CDR3 sequences; 59% are singletons. This entry belongs to a study of blood T cells in healthy people across ages. Samples each yielded at least 6 micrograms of total RNA. Study conclusions and caveats: The donors' CMV status was not determined, possibly confounding changes in expanded clonotypes. Long-lived donors had more naive CD4+ cells and higher diversity than aged donors. The diversity estimates, figures obtained from one million T cells, were considered underestimates.

The germline CDR1 and CDR2 sequences are SGHTA and FQGNSA. The CDR3 is 13 residues long. The V end was cut by 5 bases, the J end by 3 bases, with 11 bases between. V and J are TRBV7-2 and TRBJ2-7; D might be TRBD2 (5 bases). The sequence derives from a man younger than 35 in good health. Sequencing was carried out using blood. The CDR3: CASSHSGDYEQYF. In nucleotides, the CDR3 is TGTGCCAGCAGCCATTCCGGGGACTACGAGCAGTACTTC.